One sample yielded the 14 T cell receptor beta chains listed below, sequenced in a study of cytomegalovirus exposure and HLA in healthy donors (dated by TCRdb to about 2017). The library relied on the immunoSEQ multiplex PCR assay. A mixture of 60 forward primers for TCR Vbeta segments and 13 reverse primers for TCR Jbeta segments was used in the multiplex PCR. Here the immuneACCESS table is served through TCRdb, limited to in-frame sequences with V and J called. Missing clones are a known gap in these copies; in checked studies unresolved V genes cover under half, and the rest lacks a known reason. Within this sample are about 180,000 clones, with around three quarters of them counted one time only. 5.7% of the sample goes to the ten largest clones. Input material: PBMCs. These receptors came from a man between 35 and 55 years old in good health and CMV-seronegative.

V is TRBV29-1 and J is TRBJ2-7, with 7 positions matching TRBD1. The CDR3 contains 14 residues. The germline CDR1 and CDR2 sequences are SQVTM and ANQGSEA. With V trimmed by 3 bases and J by 2 bases, 7 bases remained unmatched. The CDR3 loop is CSVEGDRATYEQYF. The CDR3 DNA sequence: TGCAGCGTTGAGGGCGACAGGGCGACCTACGAGCAGTACTTC.

The chain carries TRBV10-3 and TRBJ1-2, with 9 bases matching TRBD1. Germline CDR1 is ENHRY and CDR2 is SYGVKD. The CDR3 has 13 residues. V was clipped by 10 bases and J by 5 bases; unmatched bases: 8. The CDR3 here is CATSDRGEYGYTF. The CDR3 nucleotides are TGTGCCACCTCCGACAGGGGGGAGTATGGCTACACCTTC.

The chain carries TRBV6-6 and TRBJ1-1; D is unresolved. The V gene's germline CDR1 is MNHNY and CDR2 SVGAGI (reference sequence). The CDR3 length is 16 residues. V lost 2 bases, J lost 5 bases, and 18 bases lay in between. The CDR3 DNA reads as TGTGCCAGCAGTTACCCGGGATGGGGATCGGATACTGAAGCTTTCTTT. Translating it yields CASSYPGWGSDTEAFF.

This chain links TRBV5-1 with TRBJ2-3; 7 bases line up with TRBD1. V was pared by 4 bases and J by 6 bases, with 8 bases of the junction left unmatched. Looked up from germline, CDR1 is SGHRS and CDR2 is YFSETQ. The length of the CDR3 is 14 residues. This CDR3 reads CASSPSTGSDTQYF. The DNA for the CDR3 is TGCGCCAGCAGCCCCTCGACAGGGAGTGATACGCAGTATTTT.

The V and J genes are TRBV6-1 and TRBJ2-5, with 9 bases that match TRBD1. Germline V lookup: CDR1 MNHNS, CDR2 SASEGT. There are 16 residues in the CDR3. V dropped 4 bases and J dropped 5; count of bases not matched to a gene: 11. As DNA, the CDR3 is TGTGCCAGCAGTGTCCGCTCGGGACAGGGCTGGGAGACCCAGTACTTC. Translating it yields CASSVRSGQGWETQYF.

CDR3 sequence reads: CASSESSGSNEQFF. In DNA, the CDR3 is TGTGCCAGCAGTGAATCTAGCGGGAGTAATGAGCAGTTCTTC. The chain employs TRBV2 and TRBJ2-1, with 10 bases fitting TRBD2. CDR1 and CDR2 from the germline V gene are SNHLY and FYNNEI. The CDR3 covers 14 residues. V shed 2 bases and J 7 bases; nucleotides not matched to a gene: 2.

V usage is TRBV25-1 and J usage is TRBJ2-7, with 7 bases matching TRBD2. CDR3 length equals 15 residues. V shed 3 bases, J shed 0 bases, and the junction held 5 bases outside the gene matches. Germline V lookup: CDR1 MGHDK, CDR2 SYGVNS. The DNA for the CDR3 is TGTGCCAGCAGTGACGACGGGAGGAGCTCCTACGAGCAGTACTTC. This codes for CASSDDGRSSYEQYF.

The rearrangement uses TRBV19 and TRBJ2-1, with D possibly being TRBD2 (5 bases). The V end was cut by 10 bases, the J end by 0 bases, with 10 bases between. The CDR3 contains 13 residues. Looked up from germline, CDR1 is LNHDA and CDR2 is SQIVND (reference sequence). CDR3 region: CATQRSSYNEQFF. CDR3 nucleotides: TGTGCCACCCAGCGGAGCTCCTACAATGAGCAGTTCTTC. Drawing the rest from reference TRBV19 and TRBJ2-1, the complete variable domain is DGGITQSPKYLFRKEGQNVTLSCEQNLNHDAMYWYRQDPGQGLRLIYYSQIVNDFQKGDIAEGYSVSREKKESFPLTVTSAQKNPTAFYLCATQRSSYNEQFFGPGTRLTVL.

The chain recombines TRBV7-2 with TRBJ1-1; D not resolved. The germline gives CDR1 SGHTA, CDR2 FQGNSA. V lost 1 base and J lost 5, with 8 bases in between. CDR3 length equals 13 residues. The CDR3 loop is CASSLGGRTEAFF. DNA of the CDR3: TGTGCCAGCAGCTTAGGAGGAAGGACTGAAGCTTTCTTT.

V is TRBV4-3 and J is TRBJ1-1; TRBD1 is a possible D gene (5 bases). Deletions cut 2 bases from V and 0 bases from J, with 13 bases between. CDR1 is LGHNA and CDR2 is YSLEER in the germline V gene. This CDR3 region has 16 residues. This CDR3 reads CASSQSWGGMNTEAFF. The CDR3 DNA reads as TGCGCCAGCAGCCAATCTTGGGGGGGTATGAACACTGAAGCTTTCTTT.

The rearrangement joins TRBV7-8 to TRBJ2-7; a possible D gene is TRBD2 (5 bases). V was clipped by 4 bases and J by 0 bases, with 19 bases between them. There are 17 residues in the CDR3. Germline V gene sequence: CDR1 SGHVS, CDR2 FQNEAQ. DNA of the CDR3: TGTGCCAGCAGCTGGCTAGGAGGCGTCCACAACTCCTACGAGCAGTACTTC. Its translation is CASSWLGGVHNSYEQYF.

The chain is built from TRBV4-3 and TRBJ2-7; possibly TRBD2 for D (5 bases). Germline V gene lookup returns CDR1 LGHNA and CDR2 YSLEER. This CDR3 spans 15 amino acids. The V end lost 0 bases, the J end lost 7 bases, and 16 bases lay between the germline ends. The DNA for the CDR3 is TGCGCCAGCAGCCAAGAAAGGGCGGCCCGAGGGGAGCAGTACTTC. Protein sequence: CASSQERAARGEQYF.

This chain links TRBV2 with TRBJ2-1, with 10 bases lining up with TRBD2. The CDR3 contains 15 residues. CDR1 is SNHLY and CDR2 is FYNNEI in the germline V gene. V shed 6 bases and J 4 bases; nucleotides not matched to a gene: 6. The CDR3 region has the DNA TGTGCCAGCAGGTGGAGGACTAGCGGATACAATGAGCAGTTCTTC. Translating gives CASRWRTSGYNEQFF.

The chain employs TRBV5-1 and TRBJ1-3; TRBD1 matches 9 bases. V lost 9 bases, J lost 3 bases, and 10 bases stayed unmatched. The germline V gene encodes CDR1 SGHRS and CDR2 YFSETQ. The CDR3 totals 15 residues. The DNA of the CDR3 is TGCGCCACCCAGTCCGGGACAGGGTTTGGAAACACCATATATTTT. Its translation is CATQSGTGFGNTIYF.